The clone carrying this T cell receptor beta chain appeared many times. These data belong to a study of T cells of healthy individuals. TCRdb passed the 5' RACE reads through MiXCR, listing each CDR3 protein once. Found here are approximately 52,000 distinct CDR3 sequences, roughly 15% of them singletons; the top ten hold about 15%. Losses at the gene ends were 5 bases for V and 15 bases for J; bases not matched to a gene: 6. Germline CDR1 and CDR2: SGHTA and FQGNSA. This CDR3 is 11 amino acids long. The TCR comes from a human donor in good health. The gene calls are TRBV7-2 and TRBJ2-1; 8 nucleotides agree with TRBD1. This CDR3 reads CASSLGQGPFF. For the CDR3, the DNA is TGTGCCAGCAGCCTTGGACAGGGTCCGTTCTTC.